The 30 T cell receptor beta chains reported below all come from one sample, sequenced in a study of T cells in Graves' hyperthyroidism and ophthalmopathy. Amplification of TCR beta CDR3 regions was performed using RNA transcripts as template. Initially, a first-round RT-PCR of the TCR CDR3 employed the HTBI primer set. One entry per CDR3 protein, called by TCRdb with MiXCR from the multiplex PCR reads. Of around 340,000 distinct CDR3 sequences in the sample, over 15% were seen once. Specimen: blood. These receptors were obtained from a woman in her fifties or sixties with Graves' hyperthyroidism.

In this sample, this clonotype turned up many times. This sequence joins TRBV6-2 or TRBV6-3 and TRBJ1-5; TRBD1 is a possible D gene (5 bases). CDR3 length equals 15 residues. Germline-derived CDR1 and CDR2 are MNHEY and SVGEGT. Deletions cut 11 bases from V and 2 bases from J, with 19 bases between. The CDR3 loop is CASFAGRDGNQPQHF. The CDR3 region has the DNA TGTGCCTCCTTTGCCGGAAGGGACGGCAATCAGCCCCAGCATTTT.

The chain links TRBV5-4 to TRBJ2-5; D not certain. The CDR3 is made up of 13 amino acids. Trimming stripped 2 bases from V and 4 bases from J, with 9 bases between. The germline CDR1 and CDR2 sequences are SGHNT and YYREEE (reference sequence). This CDR3 is CASSFYPPETQYF. The DNA of the CDR3 is TGTGCCAGCAGCTTTTACCCCCCAGAGACCCAGTACTTC. The full variable domain, rest sourced from reference TRBV5-4 and TRBJ2-5, is ETGVTQSPTHLIKTRGQQVTLRCSSQSGHNTVSWYQQALGQGPQFIFQYYREEENGRGNFPPRFSGLQFPNYSSELNVNALELDDSALYLCASSFYPPETQYFGPGTRLLVL.

This clonotype has just one count. This chain joins TRBV7-2 and TRBJ2-3; D gene ambiguous. The CDR3 covers 15 residues. Germline V lookup: CDR1 SGHTA, CDR2 FQGNSA. V lost 2 bases to trimming and J lost 2 bases, with 11 bases between them. The CDR3 nucleotides are TGTGCCAGCAGCTTATACGGGTCCTCCACAGATACGCAGTATTTT. Amino acids: CASSLYGSSTDTQYF.

The V call is TRBV7-9, the J call TRBJ2-1; D may be TRBD2 (5 bases). This CDR3 has 14 amino acids. Trimming stripped 5 bases from V and 8 bases from J, with 16 bases between. Germline V gene data show CDR1 as SEHNR and CDR2 as FQNEAQ (reference sequence). CDR3 residues: CASSPRAGGDEQFF. The DNA of the CDR3 is TGTGCCAGCAGCCCCCGTGCAGGAGGCGATGAGCAGTTCTTC. Full variable domain (outside the CDR3, taken from reference TRBV7-9 and TRBJ2-1): DTGVSQNPRHKITKRGQNVTFRCDPISEHNRLYWYRQTLGQGPEFLTYFQNEAQLEKSRLLSDRFSAERPKGSFSTLEIQRTEQGDSAMYLCASSPRAGGDEQFFGPGTRLTVL.

The chain combines TRBV9 with TRBJ2-1; 12 bases align to TRBD1. Germline CDR1 and CDR2: SGDLS and YYNGEE. The trim removed 3 bases at V and 4 bases at J, leaving 5 bases unmatched. The CDR3 is 16 residues long. CDR3 amino acids: CASSARDRGPYNEQFF. In nucleotides, the CDR3 is TGTGCCAGCAGCGCCCGGGACAGGGGGCCGTACAATGAGCAGTTCTTC.

This clonotype was picked up many times. The chain employs TRBV11-2 and TRBJ2-7; 9 bases fit TRBD1. The CDR3 contains 15 residues. Germline-derived CDR1 and CDR2 are SGHAT and FQNNGV. Trimming cost V 2 bases and J 2 bases; bases outside gene matches: 4. The CDR3 spells CASSLHRDRAYEQYV. In nucleotides, the CDR3 is TGTGCCAGCAGCTTACACCGGGACAGGGCCTACGAGCAGTACGTC.

As regards this clonotype: This may be a read error, as it is one base from a much larger clone. The chain has TRBV20-1 and TRBJ2-1; D is possibly TRBD2 (5 bases). Germline CDR1 DFQATT, CDR2 SNEGSKA (reference sequence). The CDR3 length is 14 residues. V lost 3 bases and J lost 2, with 11 bases in between. In DNA, the CDR3 is TGCAGTGCTAGTGGCGCGGGCCCCTACAATGAGCAGTTCTTC. The encoded protein is CSASGAGPYNEQFF.

This clonotype was found a few times. This chain uses TRBV9 with TRBJ2-3, with D hard to call. The CDR3 consists of 13 residues. Germline assignment: CDR1 SGDLS and CDR2 YYNGEE. Trimming shortened V by 4 bases and J by 4 bases, and 10 bases separated the two germline ends. CDR3 residues: CASSSSDPDTQYF. Written as DNA, the CDR3 is TGTGCCAGCAGCAGCTCGGACCCAGATACGCAGTATTTT.

The chain is built from TRBV6-1 and TRBJ1-2, with D tentatively TRBD1 (6 bases). The CDR3 covers 13 residues. V lost 4 bases, J lost 4 bases, and 10 bases lay in between. Germline values: CDR1 MNHNS, CDR2 SASEGT. The chain's CDR3 is CASSAGHGYGYTF. The DNA for the CDR3 is TGTGCCAGCAGTGCGGGACATGGCTATGGCTACACCTTC.

This chain uses TRBV5-4 with TRBJ2-2, with D unresolved. The V gene lost 3 bases and the J gene lost 4 bases, with 7 bases spanning the gap. Looked up from germline, CDR1 is SGHNT and CDR2 is YYREEE (reference sequence). The CDR3 runs to 13 residues. This CDR3 is CASSSVFTGELFF. For the CDR3, the DNA is TGTGCCAGCAGCTCGGTCTTCACCGGGGAGCTGTTTTTT. The full variable domain, completed using reference TRBV5-4 and TRBJ2-2, is ETGVTQSPTHLIKTRGQQVTLRCSSQSGHNTVSWYQQALGQGPQFIFQYYREEENGRGNFPPRFSGLQFPNYSSELNVNALELDDSALYLCASSSVFTGELFFGEGSRLTVL.

In its sample, this clonotype was seen many times. The rearrangement uses TRBV3-1 and TRBJ2-1; TRBD2 aligns across 9 bases. Germline V gene data show CDR1 as LGHDT and CDR2 as YNNKEL (reference sequence). J lost 5 bases, V lost 4 bases, and 9 bases had no gene match. The CDR3 has 16 amino acids. Written as DNA, the CDR3 is TGTGCCAGCAGCCCATTAATAGCGGGGGTAAACAATGAGCAGTTCTTC. This codes for CASSPLIAGVNNEQFF.

This chain joins TRBV19 and TRBJ2-3; D gene unclear. Deletions cut 5 bases from V and 2 bases from J, with 20 bases between. Germline assignment: CDR1 LNHDA and CDR2 SQIVND (reference sequence). The CDR3 spans 17 residues. The CDR3 here is CASSRGNYREDTDTQYF. For the CDR3, the DNA is TGTGCCAGTAGTCGTGGGAACTACCGAGAAGACACAGATACGCAGTATTTT.

This clonotype has ten or more counts. The chain employs TRBV28 and TRBJ2-5; maybe TRBD2 (6 bases). Trimming pared 3 bases from V and 2 bases from J, leaving 10 bases between. The CDR3 runs 14 residues. From germline, CDR1 is MDHEN and CDR2 SYDVKM. CDR3 bases: TGTGCCAGCAGTTTCCTGCGGGAACAAGAGACCCAGTACTTC. Protein: CASSFLREQETQYF.

This clonotype was found many times. The V and J genes are TRBV3-1 and TRBJ2-3; no reliable D call. Germline V gives CDR1 LGHDT, CDR2 YNNKEL (reference sequence). The ends were cut back, 2 bases at V and 2 bases at J, with 14 bases in the middle. The CDR3 is 16 amino acids. In DNA, the CDR3 is TGTGCCAGCAGCCAAAGGGATAGGAAGTTCACAGATACGCAGTATTTT. Translated: CASSQRDRKFTDTQYF.

The chain carries TRBV19 and TRBJ2-4; TRBD2 aligns across 9 bases. This CDR3 comprises 16 residues. The V gene's germline CDR1 is LNHDA and CDR2 SQIVND (reference sequence). V was clipped by 0 bases and J by 3 bases; unmatched bases: 3. DNA of the CDR3: TGTGCCAGTAGTATAGATAGCGGGGGACTCAAAAACATTCAGTACTTC. It yields the protein CASSIDSGGLKNIQYF.

The rearrangement links TRBV4-2 to TRBJ1-2, with D unresolved. Germline assignment: CDR1 LGHNA and CDR2 YNFKEQ. V shed 1 base and J shed 8 bases, with 14 bases lying between them. The CDR3 length is 14 residues. CDR3 nucleotide sequence: TGTGCCAGCAGCCAAGGTGGCCAGTCGTGGGGCTACACCTTC. Its translation is CASSQGGQSWGYTF.

This clonotype was counted many times. The chain joins TRBV30 to TRBJ2-7; 10 nucleotides match TRBD2. The CDR3 runs 14 residues. The germline gives CDR1 GTSNPN, CDR2 SVGIG (reference sequence). V shed 8 bases and J 4 bases; nucleotides not matched to a gene: 11. Here the CDR3 DNA reads TGTGCCGCTGGTAATAGCGGGAGGCGTTACGAGCAGTACTTC. It yields the protein CAAGNSGRRYEQYF.

The chain employs TRBV6-5 and TRBJ1-2, with unresolved D. There are 13 residues in the CDR3. Trimming shortened V by 2 bases and J by 3 bases, and 7 bases separated the two germline ends. Germline CDR1 MNHEY, CDR2 SVGAGI. CDR3 DNA sequence: TGTGCCAGCAGTTACAATAAGGACTATGGCTACACCTTC. It specifies CASSYNKDYGYTF.

The chain couples TRBV2 to TRBJ2-2, with TRBD2 as a possible D gene (6 bases). Germline-derived CDR1 and CDR2 are SNHLY and FYNNEI. Trimming took 3 bases from V and 5 from J, leaving 16 bases between them. The CDR3 spans 16 residues. CDR3 loop: CASSDILGGPTGELFF. CDR3 in DNA: TGTGCCAGCAGTGACATCCTGGGGGGTCCAACCGGGGAGCTGTTTTTT.

This clonotype was seen only a few times. The rearrangement joins TRBV6-1 to TRBJ2-7, with 8 positions matching TRBD1. The junction had 3 bases not matched to a gene; V was cut back by 8 bases and J by 6 bases. The CDR3 consists of 11 residues. Germline CDR1 is MNHNS and CDR2 is SASEGT. CDR3 protein: CASGQGAEQYV. As DNA, the CDR3 is TGTGCCAGCGGGCAGGGGGCCGAGCAGTACGTC.

The table lists this clonotype with a few counts. The chain combines TRBV12-5 with TRBJ2-3; 9 nucleotides line up with TRBD1. Trimming removed 1 base from V and 1 base from J; junction bases left unmatched: 6. The CDR3 runs to 17 residues. Germline V lookup: CDR1 LGHNT, CDR2 FRNRAP. CDR3 region: CASGLGMGQGGTDTQYF. The CDR3 nucleotides are TGTGCTAGTGGTTTGGGGATGGGACAGGGTGGCACAGATACGCAGTATTTT.

This clonotype was picked up many times. The chain couples TRBV28 to TRBJ2-3; TRBD2 matches at 8 bases. The CDR3 spans 17 residues. The V segment lost 1 base and the J segment 4 bases; nucleotides outside the gene matches: 10. Germline CDR1 reads MDHEN; CDR2 reads SYDVKM. Written as DNA, the CDR3 is TGTGCCAGCAGTTTATTGGGACTAGAGGGAGTGCCAGATACGCAGTATTTT. Protein product: CASSLLGLEGVPDTQYF.

This clonotype was recorded a few times. The chain recombines TRBV19 with TRBJ1-1; tentative D call: TRBD1 (6 bases). CDR1 is LNHDA, CDR2 SQIVND, per germline (reference sequence). V dropped 5 bases and J dropped 0 bases, with 13 bases sitting between them. This CDR3 has 15 residues. The CDR3 region is CASSGNREMNTEAFF. CDR3 DNA sequence: TGTGCCAGTAGTGGGAACAGGGAAATGAACACTGAAGCTTTCTTT.

The gene calls are TRBV24-1 and TRBJ2-1; TRBD2 aligns across 12 bases. Germline-derived CDR1 and CDR2 are KGHDR and SFDVKD. V trimming: 3 bases; J trimming: 8 bases; junction bases outside the gene matches: 13. There are 18 residues in the CDR3. This CDR3 is CATSDAPPSGRALDEQFF. Here the CDR3 DNA reads TGTGCCACCAGTGATGCCCCTCCTAGCGGGAGGGCCCTAGATGAGCAGTTCTTC.

Ten or more counts support this clonotype. The chain employs TRBV20-1 and TRBJ2-5; maybe TRBD2 (7 bases). The CDR3 sequence is 14 residues long. Germline V gives CDR1 DFQATT, CDR2 SNEGSKA (reference sequence). Trimming took off 0 bases at V and 2 bases at J, with 10 bases between the two ends. CDR3 in amino acids: CSAREGRGQETQYF. The CDR3 coding sequence is TGCAGTGCTAGAGAGGGGAGGGGGCAAGAGACCCAGTACTTC.

This clonotype has only a few counts. The J gene is TRBJ2-6, the V gene TRBV6-8; 7 bases are shared with TRBD2. The CDR3 covers 16 residues. The trim removed 0 bases at V and 2 bases at J, leaving 1 base unmatched. CDR1 and CDR2 from the germline V gene are MNHGY and SAAAGT. CDR3 nucleotides: TGTGCCAGCAGTTACTCGGCGGGAGCTGGGGCCAACGTCCTGACTTTC. Amino acids: CASSYSAGAGANVLTF.

The V and J genes are TRBV9 and TRBJ1-1; TRBD1 might be the D (5 bases). Germline values: CDR1 SGDLS, CDR2 YYNGEE. The CDR3 totals 15 residues. V dropped 0 bases and J dropped 1 base, with 10 bases sitting between them. The CDR3 DNA reads as TGTGCCAGCAGCGTAGGCGCGGGGGGGAACACTGAAGCTTTCTTT. This encodes CASSVGAGGNTEAFF.

This chain links TRBV20-1 with TRBJ1-1; perhaps TRBD1 as D (6 bases). V gave up 6 bases and J gave up 6 bases, with 14 bases separating them. The CDR3 is made up of 12 amino acids. CDR1 is DFQATT, CDR2 SNEGSKA, per germline (reference sequence). The CDR3 bases are TGCAGTGCCCGATGGGGGGGGCCTGAAGCTTTCTTT. Translated, it gives CSARWGGPEAFF.

This chain links TRBV7-9 with TRBJ1-1; perhaps TRBD1 as D (5 bases). Germline V CDR1 and CDR2: SEHNR, FQNEAQ (reference sequence). Trimming left V 5 bases short and J 8 bases short, with 15 bases between. CDR3 size: 13 residues. The CDR3 loop reads CASSGPGTAEAFF. CDR3 bases: TGTGCCAGCAGCGGCCCCGGGACGGCGGAAGCTTTCTTT. Drawing the rest from reference TRBV7-9 and TRBJ1-1, the complete variable domain is DTGVSQNPRHKITKRGQNVTFRCDPISEHNRLYWYRQTLGQGPEFLTYFQNEAQLEKSRLLSDRFSAERPKGSFSTLEIQRTEQGDSAMYLCASSGPGTAEAFFGQGTRLTVV.

The sample holds a few counts of this clonotype. The CDR3 reads CSAISGQTYEQYF. The CDR3 DNA reads TGCAGTGCTATATCGGGACAGACCTACGAGCAGTACTTC. The chain employs TRBV20-1 and TRBJ2-7; 7 nucleotides agree with TRBD1. The CDR3 is made up of 13 amino acids. The V gene's germline CDR1 is DFQATT and CDR2 SNEGSKA (reference sequence). With V trimmed by 4 bases and J by 2 bases, 5 bases remained unmatched.